This T cell receptor (beta chain) was recovered during a study of T cells in women clearing cervical HPV infection. Study overall: Controls' single incident HPV16 infection cleared within 12 months without precancer. Case blood drawn at lesion detection; control blood after infection cleared.

With respect to this clone: Read coverage stops 3 residues before the CDR3 terminus; the germline J gene supplies the remainder.

The CDR3 spans 13 residues. Per the germline V gene, CDR1 is SNHLY and CDR2 is FYNNEI. Between the trimmed V and J ends, which lost 3 bases and 0 bases, there was a span of 4 bases. TCR beta CDR3 amplified by multiplex PCR from about 1200 ng genomic DNA. The data were produced by immunoSEQ multiplex PCR, yet TCRdb's version contains in-frame clones alone and is incomplete. Here the sample table reports more than 25,000 clones. Each participant carried one incident cervical HPV16 infection only. The chain recombines TRBV2 with TRBJ2-3, with no clear D. The TCR comes from a woman aged 18 to 75 with a cervical HPV16 infection that either progressed to CIN3+ or cleared (not recorded which). Sequencing input: blood buffy coat. The sequenced CDR3 bases are TGTGCCAGCAGTGACGGGAGCACAGATACG. Protein sequence: CASSDGSTDT. The entire CDR3 protein reads CASSDGSTDTQYF.